This T cell receptor beta chain was found in a study of lymphopenia after photon versus proton radiotherapy. Some clones are missing from TCRdb's copy, which holds only in-frame ones; the method was immunoSEQ multiplex PCR. The sample holds under 80,000 clones, 75% to 90% seen once. The source is a man aged 40-55 years with gastric cancer. The sample consisted of peripheral blood, taken from a patient treated with photon-based radiotherapy.

Here the CDR3 DNA reads TGTGCCAGCAGCCGGGGACCGATCAATCAGCCCCAGCATTTT. It yields the protein CASSRGPINQPQHF. V gene TRBV27 combines with J gene TRBJ1-5; the D gene is possibly TRBD1 (5 bases). Per the germline V gene, CDR1 is MNHEY and CDR2 is SMNVEV (reference sequence). This CDR3 has 14 amino acids. V was cut by 6 bases and J by 3 bases, with 12 bases left in between.